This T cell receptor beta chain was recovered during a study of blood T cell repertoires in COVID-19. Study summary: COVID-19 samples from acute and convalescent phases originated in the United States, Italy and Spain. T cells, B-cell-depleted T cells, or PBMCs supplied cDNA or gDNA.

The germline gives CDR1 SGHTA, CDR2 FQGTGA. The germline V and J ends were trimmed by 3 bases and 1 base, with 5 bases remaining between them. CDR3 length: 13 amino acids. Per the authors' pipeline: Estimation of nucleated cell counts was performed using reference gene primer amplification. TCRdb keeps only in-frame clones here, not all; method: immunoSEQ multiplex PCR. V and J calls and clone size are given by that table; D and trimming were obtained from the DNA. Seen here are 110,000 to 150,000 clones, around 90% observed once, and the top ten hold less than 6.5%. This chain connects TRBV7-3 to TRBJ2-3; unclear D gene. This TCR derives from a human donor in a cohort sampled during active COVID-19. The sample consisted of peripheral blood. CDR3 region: CASSLSGTDTQYF. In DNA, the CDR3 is TGTGCCAGCAGCTTGAGCGGCACAGATACGCAGTATTTT.